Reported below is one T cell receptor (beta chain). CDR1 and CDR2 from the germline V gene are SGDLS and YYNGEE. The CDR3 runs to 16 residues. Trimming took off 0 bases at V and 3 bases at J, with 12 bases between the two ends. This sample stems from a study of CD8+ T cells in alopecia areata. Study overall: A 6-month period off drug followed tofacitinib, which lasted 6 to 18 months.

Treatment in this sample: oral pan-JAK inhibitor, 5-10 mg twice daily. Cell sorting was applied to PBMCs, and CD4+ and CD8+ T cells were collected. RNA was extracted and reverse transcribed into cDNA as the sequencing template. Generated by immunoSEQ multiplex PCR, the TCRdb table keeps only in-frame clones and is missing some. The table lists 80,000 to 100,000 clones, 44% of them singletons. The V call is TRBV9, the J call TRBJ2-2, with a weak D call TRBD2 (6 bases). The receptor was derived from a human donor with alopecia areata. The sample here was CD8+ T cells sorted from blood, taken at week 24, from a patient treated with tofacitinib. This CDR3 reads CASSVAGTPYTGELFF. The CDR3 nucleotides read TGTGCCAGCAGCGTAGCAGGGACTCCCTACACCGGGGAGCTGTTTTTT.